This TCR beta chain was captured in a study of beta chain features in type 1 diabetes. Investigators reverse transcribed all isolated RNA, so they sequenced expressed TCRB transcripts. The protocol was immunoSEQ multiplex PCR, while the TCRdb copy is restricted to in-frame clones and leaves out a portion. The repertoire holds around 240,000 clones, 15% to 20% seen once, with 0.07% to 0.095% in the top ten. With V trimmed by 6 bases and J by 3 bases, 11 bases remained unmatched. The CDR3 length is 15 residues. Germline-derived CDR1 and CDR2 are SGHTA and FQGNSA. About this clone: Its antigen is still unknown.

Study observations and caveats: Among all four CD4+ subsets, Type 1 diabetes patients had TCRB CDR3s that were moderately but significantly shorter. Diminished insertions and augmented deletions at VDJ junctions characterized type 1 diabetes patients. The naive, central memory and Treg TCRB repertoires showed an apparent similarity that was greater among patients than among healthy donors.

The V and J genes are TRBV7-2 and TRBJ2-7, with TRBD1 matching 7 bases. The sequence derives from a man in his thirties or forties with type 1 diabetes. Sequenced: naive CD4+ T cells from blood. The CDR3 region is CASRYPTGTVYEQYF. The DNA for the CDR3 is TGTGCCAGCAGGTACCCGACAGGGACCGTCTACGAGCAGTACTTC.